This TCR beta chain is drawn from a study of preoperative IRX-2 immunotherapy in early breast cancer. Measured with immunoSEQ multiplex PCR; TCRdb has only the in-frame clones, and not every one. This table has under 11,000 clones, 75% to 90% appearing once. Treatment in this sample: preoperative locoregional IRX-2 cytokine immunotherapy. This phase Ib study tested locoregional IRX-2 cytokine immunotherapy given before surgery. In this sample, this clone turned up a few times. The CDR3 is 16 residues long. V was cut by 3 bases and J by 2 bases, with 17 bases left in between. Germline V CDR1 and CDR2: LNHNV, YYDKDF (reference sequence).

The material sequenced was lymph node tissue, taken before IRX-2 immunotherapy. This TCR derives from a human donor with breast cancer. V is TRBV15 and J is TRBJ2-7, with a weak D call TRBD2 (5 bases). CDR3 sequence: CATSSYSVGKPYEQYF. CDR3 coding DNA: TGTGCCACCAGCAGCTACAGCGTCGGGAAGCCCTACGAGCAGTACTTC.